A single sample is the source of the 12 T cell receptor beta chains below, sequenced in a study of post-analysis software for immune sequencing data. Study outcomes and limitations: Roughly 5 TRBV segments, TRBV5-6, TRBV5-1 and TRBV20-1 among them, were found more frequent in patients than controls.

Researchers reported that TCR beta cDNA libraries carried unique molecular identifiers. TCRdb processed the PCR reads anew with MiXCR; each CDR3 protein has one entry. The sample holds over 150,000 distinct CDR3 sequences, 30% seen once. Their antigens remain unidentified. Sequenced material: blood. The source of these receptors is a girl between 5 and 17 years old with multiple sclerosis.

The sample holds many counts of this clonotype. The chain links TRBV21-1 to TRBJ2-7; the table's D call, TRBD1, was not checked against the DNA. TRBV21-1 is noted as a pseudogene. The CDR3 loop spans 13 amino acids. CDR3 bases: TGTGCCTACCCTCCGGACAGGGGACACGAGCAGTACTTC. The encoded protein is CAYPPDRGHEQYF.

The genes are TRBV28 and TRBJ2-5, with D possibly being TRBD1 or TRBD2 (6 bases each). The CDR3 contains 16 residues. V was cut by 3 bases and J by 3 bases, with 17 bases left in between. CDR1 and CDR2 from the germline V gene are MDHEN and SYDVKM. DNA for the CDR3: TGTGCCAGCAGTTTTTTGGGGGGCGAGGTAGAAGAGACCCAGTACTTC. This translates into CASSFLGGEVEETQYF.

This clonotype was observed a handful of times. The CDR3 sequence is CASSLDEGSTDTQYF. The CDR3, as DNA: TGTGCCAGCAGCTTAGACGAGGGCAGCACAGATACGCAGTATTTT. This chain connects TRBV7-3 to TRBJ2-3; a weak D match, TRBD2 (5 bases). Looked up from germline, CDR1 is SGHTA and CDR2 is FQGTGA. The ends were cut back, 2 bases at V and 0 bases at J, with 9 bases in the middle. CDR3 length: 15 residues.

As concerns this clonotype: This may come from a read error, since a much larger clone is one base off. The V call is TRBV7-9, the J call TRBJ2-1; a possible D gene is TRBD2 (6 bases). CDR1 SEHNR and CDR2 FQNEAQ come from the germline V gene (reference sequence). This CDR3 comprises 15 residues. Here the CDR3 reads CANSLAVSVHNEQFF. CDR3 DNA: TGTGCCAACAGCTTAGCGGTTAGCGTACACAATGAGCAGTTCTTC. The full variable domain, completed using reference TRBV7-9 and TRBJ2-1, is DTGVSQNPRHKITKRGQNVTFRCDPISEHNRLYWYRQTLGQGPEFLTYFQNEAQLEKSRLLSDRFSAERPKGSFSTLEIQRTEQGDSAMYLCANSLAVSVHNEQFFGPGTRLTVL.

The chain carries TRBV4-2 and TRBJ2-2; TRBD1 matches at 9 bases. There are 17 residues in the CDR3. Trimming cost V 3 bases and J 6 bases; bases outside gene matches: 11. CDR1 is LGHNA and CDR2 is YNFKEQ in the germline V gene. For the CDR3, the DNA is TGTGCCAGCAGCCACCTCCAGGGACAGGGTTCTGCCGGGGAGCTGTTTTTT. The encoded protein is CASSHLQGQGSAGELFF.

This clonotype was found many times. The V call is TRBV5-1, the J call TRBJ2-1; TRBD1 matches at 10 bases. Germline CDR1 and CDR2: SGHRS and YFSETQ. J lost 6 bases, V lost 4 bases, and 4 bases had no gene match. CDR3 length equals 14 residues. The CDR3 bases are TGCGCCAGCAGCGACGGGACAGGGGCCAATGAGCAGTTCTTC. Its translation: CASSDGTGANEQFF.

This clonotype was recorded at least ten times. The rearrangement joins TRBV5-1 to TRBJ1-2; TRBD1 agrees at 7 bases. Unmatched junction bases numbered 11, after V lost 5 bases and J lost 7 bases. CDR3 length equals 14 residues. Germline CDR1 is SGHRS and CDR2 is YFSETQ. CDR3 DNA sequence: TGCGCCAGCAGAGCGGGACAGAGTCTTTTTGGCTACACCTTC. Translation: CASRAGQSLFGYTF.

This clonotype was counted at least ten times. CDR3 sequence: CASSVQGLPVEQYF. The CDR3 DNA sequence: TGTGCCAGCAGCGTACAGGGTCTCCCCGTCGAGCAGTACTTC. V is TRBV9 and J is TRBJ2-7; D is perhaps TRBD1 (5 bases). The germline CDR1 and CDR2 sequences are SGDLS and YYNGEE. V lost 1 base and J 6 bases, leaving 14 bases between the germline ends. The CDR3 is 14 residues long. Variable domain in full (rest from reference TRBV9 and TRBJ2-7): DSGVTQTPKHLITATGQRVTLRCSPRSGDLSVYWYQQSLDQGLQFLIQYYNGEERAKGNILERFSAQQFPDLHSELNLSSLELGDSALYFCASSVQGLPVEQYFGPGTRLTVT.

This rearrangement joins TRBV20-1 to TRBJ2-5; 10 bases align to TRBD2. Trimming took 5 bases from V and 0 from J; bases not matched to a gene: 15. The CDR3 sequence is 18 residues long. Germline CDR1 and CDR2: DFQATT and SNEGSKA (reference sequence). The CDR3 coding sequence is TGCAGTGCTCAGCCGGGACTAGCGCTACGTATAAACCAAGAGACCCAGTACTTC. Translating gives CSAQPGLALRINQETQYF.

This clonotype was found a few times. CDR3 nucleotide sequence: TGTGCCAGCAGCTACTACCCCCGGGTAGCGGGAGAGGGAGAGACCCAGTACTTC. Its protein product is CASSYYPRVAGEGETQYF. This chain links TRBV14 with TRBJ2-5; 9 bases are a match to TRBD2. The CDR3 covers 18 residues. Per germline, CDR1 SGHDN and CDR2 FVKESK. V shed 5 bases and J 4 bases; nucleotides not matched to a gene: 17. The full variable domain, its missing parts supplied by reference TRBV14 and TRBJ2-5, is EAGVTQFPSHSVIEKGQTVTLRCDPISGHDNLYWYRRVMGKEIKFLLHFVKESKQDESGMPNNRFLAERTGGTYSTLKVQPAELEDSGVYFCASSYYPRVAGEGETQYFGPGTRLLVL.

This clonotype turned up a few times. V and J are TRBV24-1 and TRBJ2-5; maybe TRBD2 (6 bases). The germline V and J ends were trimmed by 5 bases and 5 bases, with 8 bases remaining between them. Germline V gives CDR1 KGHDR, CDR2 SFDVKD. The CDR3 covers 12 residues. DNA for the CDR3: TGTGCCACCAGTGCCGGGAGTGAGACCCAGTACTTC. It specifies CATSAGSETQYF.

This clonotype occurred a few times. V and J are TRBV30 and TRBJ1-1; tentative D call: TRBD1 (6 bases). CDR1 and CDR2 (germline): GTSNPN, SVGIG (reference sequence). Between the trimmed V and J ends, which lost 2 bases and 12 bases, there was a span of 16 bases. The CDR3 totals 12 residues. The CDR3 DNA sequence: TGTGCCTGGAGTCCCGGGCCACGGGGGCCTTTCTTT. Translated, it gives CAWSPGPRGPFF.